This T cell receptor (beta chain) came from a study of T cell responses to AZD1222 COVID-19 vaccine. Whole-study findings and limits: A mostly white British donor set with more females was recruited, and clonal diversity was possibly underestimated. Spike-spanning, vaccine-associated CD4 TCRs were dominant at 160-218 and 743-854.

TCRdb's table, derived via immunoSEQ multiplex PCR, lists solely in-frame clones and lacks some. Of approximately 120,000 clones listed, roughly 90% are singletons. This CDR3 contains 15 residues. Germline lookup yields CDR1 WSHSY and CDR2 SAAADI. V was trimmed by 8 bases and J by 0 bases, leaving 14 bases between them. Regarding this clone: No antigen is known for it.

Sequenced here: peripheral blood, sampled on day 0 of MenACWY control vaccination. The chain is built from TRBV10-2 and TRBJ2-1; D uncertain. The receptor was isolated from an adult in good health. The CDR3 nucleotides read TGCGCCAGCCGATTAGGAGTGAGCTCCTACAATGAGCAGTTCTTC. Residues: CASRLGVSSYNEQFF.